The 16 T cell receptor beta chains below come from one sample, sequenced in a study of T cells after yellow fever vaccination. TCRdb passed the 5' RACE reads through MiXCR, listing each CDR3 protein once. The sample has under 300,000 distinct CDR3 sequences, roughly 13% seen once. The sequences come from CD4+ T cells sorted from PBMCs, collected 45 days after the yellow fever booster vaccination. These receptors came from a man aged 25 to 40 who received the YFV17D yellow fever vaccine.

This sequence joins TRBV12-3 or TRBV12-4 and TRBJ1-5, with no clear D. The CDR3 totals 14 residues. Trimming removed 5 bases from V and 7 bases from J, with 15 bases in between. The CDR3 spells CASSADPEGQPQHF. CDR3 DNA sequence: TGTGCCAGCAGTGCGGACCCCGAGGGACAGCCCCAGCATTTT.

This clonotype showed up just a few times. This sequence joins TRBV20-1 and TRBJ2-1; 10 bases agree with TRBD2. The CDR3 loop spans 17 amino acids. Germline assignment: CDR1 DFQATT and CDR2 SNEGSKA (reference sequence). Trimming removed 5 bases from V and 4 bases from J; junction bases left unmatched: 14. This CDR3 reads CSAPRTLAGGRYNEQFF. CDR3 DNA: TGCAGTGCTCCCCGGACCTTAGCGGGAGGAAGATACAATGAGCAGTTCTTC.

This clonotype has just a few counts. The chain has TRBV5-1 and TRBJ1-1, with no clear D. The CDR3 has 16 residues. Trimming stripped 3 bases from V and 7 bases from J, with 22 bases between. Germline lookup yields CDR1 SGHRS and CDR2 YFSETQ. For the CDR3, the DNA is TGCGCCAGCAGCTCCTACGGGGTGGAGAAGAAGGATGAAGCTTTCTTT. It is translated as CASSSYGVEKKDEAFF.

This clonotype was detected ten times or more. V usage is TRBV20-1 and J usage is TRBJ2-7, with 11 bases matching TRBD2. V lost 1 base to trimming and J lost 3 bases; unmatched junction nucleotides: 2. Germline V CDR1 and CDR2: DFQATT, SNEGSKA (reference sequence). The CDR3 length is 14 residues. The CDR3 region is CSARGLAGIYEQYF. The DNA for the CDR3 is TGCAGTGCTAGAGGACTAGCGGGGATCTACGAGCAGTACTTC.

A few counts support this clonotype. The rearrangement links TRBV12-3 or TRBV12-4 to TRBJ2-1; 10 positions match TRBD2. The length of the CDR3 is 16 residues. The V and J ends lost 7 bases and 7 bases, in that order; junction bases with no gene match: 13. CDR3 region: CASNTHSGRAINEQFF. CDR3 nucleotide sequence: TGTGCCAGCAATACCCACAGCGGGAGGGCCATTAATGAGCAGTTCTTC.

This clonotype turned up a few times. The chain combines TRBV25-1 with TRBJ2-7, with D perhaps assigned TRBD1 or TRBD2 (5 bases each). This CDR3 has 15 amino acids. From germline, CDR1 is MGHDK and CDR2 SYGVNS. V was shortened by 3 bases and J by 2 bases, with 14 bases between the two germline ends. Written as DNA, the CDR3 is TGTGCCAGCAGTGACAGCCGGGACGCAACCTACGAGCAGTACTTC. Its protein is CASSDSRDATYEQYF.

The sample holds a few counts of this clonotype. The chain uses TRBV3-1 and TRBJ2-1, with TRBD2 matching over 7 bases. CDR3 size: 15 residues. The germline V gene has CDR1 LGHDT and CDR2 YNNKEL (reference sequence). J gave up 3 bases and V 3 bases, and 5 bases lay outside the gene matches. CDR3 nucleotides: TGTGCCAGCAGCCAGGGCGGGAGATTCTACAATGAGCAGTTCTTC. Translating gives CASSQGGRFYNEQFF.

The genes are TRBV6-1 and TRBJ2-5; 9 bases agree with TRBD1. The V segment lost 6 bases and the J segment 5 bases; nucleotides outside the gene matches: 7. Germline V CDR1 and CDR2: MNHNS, SASEGT. The CDR3 length is 14 residues. This CDR3 is CASRPTGGGETQYF. In DNA form, the CDR3 reads TGTGCCAGCAGACCAACAGGGGGCGGCGAGACCCAGTACTTC.

This clonotype was observed a handful of times. This chain joins TRBV20-1 and TRBJ2-1, with 7 bases aligning to TRBD1. Looked up from germline, CDR1 is DFQATT and CDR2 is SNEGSKA (reference sequence). V lost 6 bases to trimming and J lost 4 bases; unmatched junction nucleotides: 12. CDR3 length: 15 residues. CDR3 in amino acids: CSAPPLEGAYNEQFF. The CDR3 nucleotides are TGCAGTGCACCACCCCTAGAGGGGGCTTACAATGAGCAGTTCTTC.

This chain uses TRBV27 with TRBJ2-5; 8 nucleotides align to TRBD2. V shed 6 bases, J shed 4 bases, and the junction held 7 bases outside the gene matches. Germline-derived CDR1 and CDR2 are MNHEY and SMNVEV (reference sequence). CDR3 length: 14 amino acids. CDR3 nucleotides: TGTGCCAGCAGACCTGGACTAGCCTCAGAGACCCAGTACTTC. Its translation is CASRPGLASETQYF.

This chain's CDR3 is CASRHWSTSTDTQYF. CDR3 coding DNA: TGTGCCAGCAGACACTGGTCTACTAGCACAGATACGCAGTATTTT. This chain joins TRBV12-3 or TRBV12-4 and TRBJ2-3; D unclear. V lost 6 bases to trimming and J lost 0 bases, with 13 bases between them. This CDR3 has 15 residues.

This chain joins TRBV5-1 and TRBJ1-5; D ambiguous. CDR1 is SGHRS and CDR2 is YFSETQ in the germline V gene. This CDR3 region has 13 residues. V lost 0 bases to trimming and J lost 5 bases, with 6 bases between them. Here the CDR3 DNA reads TGCGCCAGCAGCTTGGACAGCTATCAGCCCCAGCATTTT. Amino acids: CASSLDSYQPQHF.

This clonotype was seen more than once but under ten times. The V and J genes are TRBV2 and TRBJ2-1; 8 bases agree with TRBD2. The CDR3 is 13 amino acids. V shed 8 bases and J 3 bases; nucleotides not matched to a gene: 3. From germline, CDR1 is SNHLY and CDR2 FYNNEI. CDR3 protein: CASQRGIYNEQFF. CDR3 in DNA: TGTGCCAGCCAGCGGGGGATCTACAATGAGCAGTTCTTC. The full variable domain, its missing parts supplied by reference TRBV2 and TRBJ2-1, is EPEVTQTPSHQVTQMGQEVILRCVPISNHLYFYWYRQILGQKVEFLVSFYNNEISEKSEIFDDQFSVERPDGSNFTLKIRSTKLEDSAMYFCASQRGIYNEQFFGPGTRLTVL.

This clonotype came up many times. CDR3 amino acids: CATSRDLGVYQPQHF. The CDR3 DNA sequence: TGTGCCACCAGCAGAGATCTAGGGGTTTATCAGCCCCAGCATTTT. The chain links TRBV15 to TRBJ1-5, with a possible D match to TRBD1 (5 bases). This CDR3 has 15 residues. Germline V CDR1 and CDR2: LNHNV, YYDKDF (reference sequence). Trimming removed 0 bases at V and 5 bases at J, with 11 bases between.

This chain's CDR3 is CASSLEESNEQFF. The CDR3 region has the DNA TGCGCCAGCAGCCTTGAAGAATCCAATGAGCAGTTCTTC. The chain is built from TRBV5-1 and TRBJ2-1; D is unclear. The CDR3 is 13 amino acids. Between the trimmed V and J ends, which lost 4 bases and 6 bases, there was a span of 11 bases. Germline CDR1 SGHRS, CDR2 YFSETQ.

This chain uses TRBV5-1 with TRBJ2-1; maybe TRBD2 (6 bases). V was pared by 2 bases and J by 0 bases, with 9 bases between. Germline CDR1 reads SGHRS; CDR2 reads YFSETQ. The length of the CDR3 is 15 residues. The CDR3 DNA sequence: TGCGCCAGCAGCTTTACGACTAGCTCCTACAATGAGCAGTTCTTC. It yields the protein CASSFTTSSYNEQFF.